The 32 T cell receptor beta chains below come from one sample, sequenced in a study of T-cell memory formation after mild COVID-19 (TCRdb year 2021). The library was obtained by 5' RACE. The listed sequencing device is Illumina NovaSeq 6000. Starting from the raw public reads, TCRdb applied fastp trimming at Q25, assembled clones with MiXCR and retained in-frame beta chains. Every distinct CDR3 protein forms one entry, paired with its most common genes and DNA. The sample yields 50,000 or so distinct CDR3 sequences; approximately 9% were counted once. The top ten constitute 12% of the sample. The material sequenced was PBMCs or a T cell subset sorted from them (not recorded which). The origin of the receptors is an adult woman who had mild COVID-19 (a few samples of this study predate the infection). The sample titles of this study are shuffled in the database, so cell type and time point are left out; the donor was told from shared clones.

Sample share makes this clonotype medium-sized. The chain links TRBV11-2 to TRBJ2-1, with 9 nucleotides matching TRBD2. The CDR3 has 15 residues. The trim removed 3 bases at V and 3 bases at J, leaving 3 bases unmatched. CDR1 and CDR2 (germline): SGHAT, FQNNGV. CDR3 protein: CASSLGLADYNEQFF. The DNA of the CDR3 is TGTGCCAGCAGCTTGGGACTAGCAGACTACAATGAGCAGTTCTTC.

The table lists this clonotype with a few counts. V is TRBV7-2 and J is TRBJ2-7; TRBD2 agrees at 7 bases. With 3 bases clipped from V and 6 bases from J, the junction kept 5 bases outside the gene matches. The CDR3 sequence is 13 residues long. In germline, CDR1 is SGHTA, CDR2 FQGNSA. The CDR3, as DNA: TGTGCCAGCAGCTTCACTAGCGCGGGCGAGCAGTACTTC. Amino acids: CASSFTSAGEQYF.

This clonotype was counted ten times or more. The V call is TRBV5-1, the J call TRBJ2-1; tentative D call: TRBD2 (7 bases). This CDR3 has 16 amino acids. Per germline, CDR1 SGHRS and CDR2 YFSETQ. Trimming took 5 bases from V and 7 from J, leaving 22 bases between them. In DNA, the CDR3 is TGCGCCAGCAGTCCCCGAGGGGGGGGATCATCAAATGAGCAGTTCTTC. It encodes CASSPRGGGSSNEQFF.

This clonotype was recorded a few times. V usage is TRBV5-6 and J usage is TRBJ2-6, with TRBD2 matching 10 bases. J was trimmed by 4 bases and V by 2 bases; bases with no gene match: 3. The germline gives CDR1 SGHDT, CDR2 YYEEEE. The CDR3 consists of 16 residues. The CDR3 reads CASSLLAGTGANVLTF. In DNA form, the CDR3 reads TGTGCCAGCAGCTTACTAGCGGGAACCGGGGCCAACGTCCTGACTTTC.

This clonotype was seen more than once but under ten times. The chain uses TRBV7-6 and TRBJ2-1, with D possibly TRBD2 on 6 matching bases. Germline CDR1 reads SGHVS; CDR2 reads FNYEAQ. V was cut by 5 bases and J by 10 bases, with 21 bases left in between. The CDR3 covers 15 residues. The DNA for the CDR3 is TGTGCCAGCAGCCTCGCGATTGGGGACTCAGCCGAGCAGTTCTTC. Its protein is CASSLAIGDSAEQFF. The full variable domain, its missing parts supplied by reference TRBV7-6 and TRBJ2-1, is GAGVSQSPRYKVTKRGQDVALRCDPISGHVSLYWYRQALGQGPEFLTYFNYEAQQDKSGLPNDRFSAERPEGSISTLTIQRTEQRDSAMYRCASSLAIGDSAEQFFGPGTRLTVL.

The chain combines TRBV5-4 with TRBJ1-2, with 9 positions matching TRBD1. The CDR3 has 14 residues. Germline V gene data show CDR1 as SGHNT and CDR2 as YYREEE (reference sequence). The J segment lost 6 bases and the V segment lost 2 bases, leaving 5 bases of the junction unmatched. The CDR3 region is CASSFQQGAHGYTF. In DNA form, the CDR3 reads TGTGCCAGCAGCTTTCAACAGGGGGCACATGGCTACACCTTC.

The chain recombines TRBV15 with TRBJ2-7; no firm D call. Germline V gives CDR1 LNHNV, CDR2 YYDKDF (reference sequence). CDR3 length: 14 amino acids. Between the trimmed V and J ends, which lost 0 bases and 1 base, there was a span of 7 bases. CDR3 sequence: CATSRDVASYEQYF. For the CDR3, the DNA is TGTGCCACCAGCAGAGATGTGGCTTCCTACGAGCAGTACTTC.

This rearrangement joins TRBV4-2 to TRBJ2-7; 12 bases align to TRBD2. V lost 1 base, J lost 2 bases, and 12 bases stayed unmatched. Germline V gives CDR1 LGHNA, CDR2 YNFKEQ. The CDR3 runs to 19 residues. For the CDR3, the DNA is TGTGCCAGCAGCCAAGGTCTACTAGCGGGGGGCGAGGTTCCCTACGAGCAGTACTTC. Translating gives CASSQGLLAGGEVPYEQYF.

This clonotype occurred a few times. The rearrangement links TRBV5-4 to TRBJ2-2, with TRBD1 matching over 7 bases. CDR1 is SGHNT, CDR2 YYREEE, per germline (reference sequence). This CDR3 is built from 15 residues. V shed 1 base, J shed 4 bases, and the junction held 4 bases outside the gene matches. In DNA, the CDR3 is TGTGCCAGCAGCTTGATGGGGACAGCCACCGGGGAGCTGTTTTTT. Encoded protein: CASSLMGTATGELFF.

This clonotype was seen a handful of times. The chain joins TRBV29-1 to TRBJ2-1; TRBD2 aligns across 8 bases. J gave up 1 base and V 5 bases, and 10 bases lay outside the gene matches. Germline V gene lookup returns CDR1 SQVTM and CDR2 ANQGSEA. This CDR3 is 16 amino acids long. DNA of the CDR3: TGCAGCGTTCGGACGGCGGGGGGCGCTTCCTACAATGAGCAGTTCTTC. Protein product: CSVRTAGGASYNEQFF.

This clonotype was detected a few times. The gene calls are TRBV24-1 and TRBJ1-1; maybe TRBD1 (5 bases). The length of the CDR3 is 13 residues. Trimming removed 9 bases at V and 6 bases at J, with 16 bases between. CDR1 KGHDR and CDR2 SFDVKD come from the germline V gene. In nucleotides, the CDR3 is TGTGCCACCGAGGCAGGGCCCTCGGCTGAAGCTTTCTTT. Protein product: CATEAGPSAEAFF.

The chain joins TRBV12-3 or TRBV12-4 to TRBJ2-5, with TRBD2 matching over 12 bases. There are 18 residues in the CDR3. V dropped 8 bases and J dropped 3; count of bases not matched to a gene: 16. The CDR3 spells CASSGLAGLRVDKETQYF. CDR3 nucleotides: TGTGCCAGCTCCGGACTAGCGGGGCTGAGAGTGGATAAAGAGACCCAGTACTTC.

There are many counts of this clonotype. J is TRBJ2-1 and V is TRBV5-1, with 8 positions matching TRBD1. V gave up 0 bases and J gave up 4 bases; unmatched junction bases: 3. The germline CDR1 and CDR2 sequences are SGHRS and YFSETQ. This CDR3 comprises 15 residues. The CDR3 DNA sequence: TGCGCCAGCAGCTTGGGACAGGGGCGATACAATGAGCAGTTCTTC. It specifies CASSLGQGRYNEQFF.

This clonotype was counted only a few times. V usage is TRBV9 and J usage is TRBJ2-4; 8 nucleotides align to TRBD2. This CDR3 is built from 19 residues. V was clipped by 0 bases and J by 0 bases; unmatched bases: 11. Germline V gene sequence: CDR1 SGDLS, CDR2 YYNGEE. CDR3 nucleotides: TGTGCCAGCAGCGTAGATCCGGGGGGGTCAGAGCTAGCCAAAAACATTCAGTACTTC. Encoded protein: CASSVDPGGSELAKNIQYF.

This clonotype occurred many times. The chain carries TRBV6-6 and TRBJ2-1; 9 nucleotides align to TRBD2. Germline assignment: CDR1 MNHNY and CDR2 SVGAGI (reference sequence). Trimming took 0 bases from V and 0 from J; bases not matched to a gene: 0. The CDR3 is 16 amino acids. CDR3 coding DNA: TGTGCCAGCAGTTACTCTAGCGGGAGCTCCTACAATGAGCAGTTCTTC. It specifies CASSYSSGSSYNEQFF.

This clonotype was found many times. The chain has TRBV3-1 and TRBJ1-1; TRBD1 matches at 9 bases. The CDR3 consists of 17 residues. Germline V gives CDR1 LGHDT, CDR2 YNNKEL (reference sequence). Trimming took 0 bases from V and 5 from J; bases not matched to a gene: 10. CDR3 amino acids: CASSQDWGDRVGTEAFF. DNA for the CDR3: TGTGCCAGCAGCCAAGATTGGGGGGACAGGGTGGGAACTGAAGCTTTCTTT.

There are many counts of this clonotype. This chain connects TRBV18 to TRBJ2-5; perhaps TRBD2 as D (5 bases). The germline V gene encodes CDR1 KGHSH and CDR2 LQKENI. The CDR3 is 14 residues long. With 2 bases removed from V and 0 bases from J, the gap between germline ends came to 7 bases. The CDR3 protein is CASSPTGNQETQYF. The CDR3 coding sequence is TGTGCCAGCTCACCAACCGGGAACCAAGAGACCCAGTACTTC.

A few counts support this clonotype. This rearrangement joins TRBV18 to TRBJ2-2; 8 bases align to TRBD1. This CDR3 comprises 15 residues. CDR1 and CDR2 from the germline V gene are KGHSH and LQKENI. V shed 4 bases, J shed 3 bases, and the junction held 4 bases outside the gene matches. CDR3 coding DNA: TGTGCCAGCTCACGTACAGGGGGATACACCGGGGAGCTGTTTTTT. Encoded protein: CASSRTGGYTGELFF.

The chain combines TRBV5-1 with TRBJ2-3; D perhaps matches TRBD1 (5 bases). Germline loops: CDR1 SGHRS, CDR2 YFSETQ. The CDR3 has 15 amino acids. V lost 4 bases and J 2 bases, leaving 14 bases between the germline ends. The chain's CDR3 is CASSLGVAFTDTQYF. The CDR3 bases are TGCGCCAGCAGCCTAGGGGTAGCCTTCACAGATACGCAGTATTTT.

This clonotype was observed a few times. The rearrangement joins TRBV20-1 to TRBJ1-5; perhaps TRBD1 as D (5 bases). V was clipped by 4 bases and J by 1 base, with 8 bases between them. The germline V gene has CDR1 DFQATT and CDR2 SNEGSKA (reference sequence). The CDR3 spans 13 residues. The DNA of the CDR3 is TGCAGTGCTACAGGGACCAGCAATCAGCCCCAGCATTTT. Translated, it gives CSATGTSNQPQHF.

This clonotype has just a few counts. The CDR3 loop is CSVNRYTEAFF. The DNA of the CDR3 is TGCAGCGTAAACAGATACACTGAAGCTTTCTTT. The chain employs TRBV29-1 and TRBJ1-1; the D is unclear. From germline, CDR1 is SQVTM and CDR2 ANQGSEA. CDR3 size: 11 residues. V was shortened by 6 bases and J by 3 bases, with 8 bases between the two germline ends.

This clonotype was seen a handful of times. V usage is TRBV12-3 or TRBV12-4 and J usage is TRBJ1-4; D not resolved. CDR3 length: 13 residues. V was pared by 6 bases and J by 8 bases, with 13 bases between. The CDR3 here is CASRRDSAEKLFF. Written as DNA, the CDR3 is TGTGCCAGCAGAAGGGATTCCGCAGAAAAACTGTTTTTT.

The chain joins TRBV7-9 to TRBJ1-1, with D possibly being TRBD1 (5 bases). The V end lost 4 bases, the J end lost 7 bases, and 10 bases lay between the germline ends. CDR1 and CDR2 from the germline V gene are SEHNR and FQNEAQ (reference sequence). There are 12 residues in the CDR3. The CDR3 region has the DNA TGTGCCAGCAGCTCTACCCAGGGTGAAGCTTTCTTT. Translated, it gives CASSSTQGEAFF.

V gene TRBV20-1 combines with J gene TRBJ2-3; 10 positions agree with TRBD2. Germline CDR1 is DFQATT and CDR2 is SNEGSKA (reference sequence). V was clipped by 4 bases and J by 6 bases; unmatched bases: 13. The CDR3 covers 16 residues. This CDR3 reads CSAIKTWGSGGDTQYF. The CDR3 DNA follows: TGCAGTGCTATAAAGACCTGGGGTAGCGGGGGGGATACGCAGTATTTT.

The sample holds many counts of this clonotype. The gene calls are TRBV6-2 or TRBV6-3 and TRBJ1-2; D gene ambiguous. From germline, CDR1 is MNHEY and CDR2 SVGEGT. CDR3 size: 13 residues. The V end lost 7 bases, the J end lost 8 bases, and 17 bases lay between the germline ends. CDR3 DNA sequence: TGTGCCAGCACCCTGAGCAGAGTGGGAGGCTACACCTTC. It is translated as CASTLSRVGGYTF.

This clonotype was observed a few times. The CDR3 sequence: CASRGWSTNYGYTF. The CDR3 DNA follows: TGTGCCAGCAGGGGCTGGAGCACTAACTATGGCTACACCTTC. This rearrangement joins TRBV12-3 or TRBV12-4 to TRBJ1-2; no reliable D call. The V end lost 6 bases, the J end lost 0 bases, and 11 bases lay between the germline ends. The length of the CDR3 is 14 residues.

This clonotype was observed at least ten times. This chain uses TRBV20-1 with TRBJ2-1; D remains ambiguous. The germline V gene has CDR1 DFQATT and CDR2 SNEGSKA (reference sequence). This CDR3 region has 13 residues. Trimming took 5 bases from V and 8 from J, leaving 16 bases between them. CDR3 in DNA: TGCAGTGCTGAGAGAGGATTTAGGGATGAGCAGTTCTTC. It is translated as CSAERGFRDEQFF.

Ten or more counts support this clonotype. Here the CDR3 DNA reads TGTGCCAGCAGTGCCTGGTTAGACTCCTCCTACGAGCAGTACTTC. Translating gives CASSAWLDSSYEQYF. The chain combines TRBV6-2 or TRBV6-3 with TRBJ2-7; D unresolved. In germline, CDR1 is MNHEY, CDR2 SVGEGT. V shed 5 bases and J shed 0 bases, with 14 bases lying between them. The CDR3 consists of 15 residues.

This CDR3 reads CASSESLAGSYEQYF. CDR3 nucleotides: TGTGCCAGCAGTGAATCGCTAGCGGGGTCCTACGAGCAGTACTTC. The V and J genes are TRBV6-1 and TRBJ2-7, with 9 bases identical to TRBD2. Looked up from germline, CDR1 is MNHNS and CDR2 is SASEGT. This CDR3 is built from 15 residues. V lost 2 bases to trimming and J lost 1 base; unmatched junction nucleotides: 3.

This clonotype was seen only a few times. Germline is not matched at one junction end, which may reflect a read error. Here the CDR3 reads CASSPRSITSGGAYNEQFF. The DNA of the CDR3 is TGTGCCAGCAGCCCTCGATCCATTACTAGCGGGGGGGCCTATAATGAGCAGTTCTTC. The genes are TRBV7-9 and TRBJ2-1; TRBD2 matches 13 bases. The CDR3 length is 19 residues. Germline-derived CDR1 and CDR2 are SEHNR and FQNEAQ (reference sequence).

This clonotype was picked up a small number of times. The chain is built from TRBV18 and TRBJ2-7, with a possible D match to TRBD2 (5 bases). The CDR3 extends over 12 amino acids. Germline V gene data show CDR1 as KGHSH and CDR2 as LQKENI. Between the trimmed V and J ends, which lost 4 bases and 2 bases, there was a span of 6 bases. CDR3 bases: TGTGCCAGCTCACAGACTACCTACGAGCAGTACTTC. Protein product: CASSQTTYEQYF.

This clonotype was detected ten times or more. The V and J genes are TRBV18 and TRBJ1-1, with TRBD1 matching 7 bases. The CDR3 sequence is 13 residues long. The germline gives CDR1 KGHSH, CDR2 LQKENI. Trimming at V came to 8 bases and at J to 1 base, leaving 4 bases not matched to a gene. Here the CDR3 DNA reads TGTGCCAGCCAACAGGGGAGGAACACTGAAGCTTTCTTT. Amino acids: CASQQGRNTEAFF.